A single sample is the source of the 16 T cell receptor beta chains below, sequenced in a study of cytomegalovirus exposure and HLA in healthy donors. 13 Jbeta primers and 60 Vbeta primers were used for the PCR. Repertoires were generated with immunoSEQ multiplex PCR, while TCRdb's copy carries only in-frame clones and drops some. Of about 180,000 clones in the sample, about four fifths are singletons; the top ten hold 1.9%. Sample: PBMCs. The receptors shown here come from a woman under 40 in good health and CMV-seronegative.

The V call is TRBV15, the J call TRBJ1-6; no clear D. With 8 bases removed from V and 5 bases from J, the gap between germline ends came to 13 bases. The CDR3 covers 14 residues. Germline CDR1 LNHNV, CDR2 YYDKDF (reference sequence). CDR3 amino acids: CATRVGGNNSPLHF. DNA for the CDR3: TGTGCCACCCGAGTGGGAGGTAATAATTCACCCCTCCACTTT. The variable domain in full, completed from reference TRBV15 and TRBJ1-6, reads DAMVIQNPRYQVTQFGKPVTLSCSQTLNHNVMYWYQQKSSQAPKLLFHYYDKDFNNEADTPDNFQSRRPNTSFCFLDIRSPGLGDTAMYLCATRVGGNNSPLHFGNGTRLTVT.

This sequence joins TRBV6-1 and TRBJ1-6; tentatively, D is TRBD1 (5 bases). The CDR3 consists of 13 residues. Germline V lookup: CDR1 MNHNS, CDR2 SASEGT. The V gene lost 6 bases and the J gene lost 7 bases, with 10 bases spanning the gap. The CDR3 DNA reads TGTGCCAGCAGGGACACTACCAATTCACCCCTCCACTTT. This codes for CASRDTTNSPLHF.

This sequence joins TRBV19 and TRBJ2-5, with D tentatively TRBD1 (7 bases). Germline assignment: CDR1 LNHDA and CDR2 SQIVND (reference sequence). The CDR3 contains 16 residues. Trimming pared 4 bases from V and 5 bases from J, leaving 20 bases between. The CDR3 protein is CASSNTGLAGGETQYF. The CDR3 DNA follows: TGTGCCAGTAGTAACACCGGGCTAGCAGGGGGGGAGACCCAGTACTTC.

The CDR3 loop reads CASRTGTGFTEAFF. The DNA of the CDR3 is TGTGCCAGTAGGACTGGGACAGGGTTCACTGAAGCTTTCTTT. This sequence joins TRBV19 and TRBJ1-1; 9 nucleotides match TRBD1. This CDR3 has 14 amino acids. V shed 6 bases and J 4 bases; nucleotides not matched to a gene: 6. Germline V lookup: CDR1 LNHDA, CDR2 SQIVND (reference sequence).

The V gene is TRBV19, the J gene TRBJ2-5, with 9 bases lining up with TRBD1. TRBJ2-7 explains the end of the DNA better; the J call may be wrong. This CDR3 is 14 amino acids long. Looked up from germline, CDR1 is LNHDA and CDR2 is SQIVND (reference sequence). The CDR3 region is CASVPGQGPYEQYF. CDR3 nucleotide sequence: TGTGCCAGTGTCCCGGGACAGGGTCCGTACGAGCAGTACTTC.

This clone was seen a single time. V usage is TRBV6-5 and J usage is TRBJ1-1; TRBD1 aligns across 7 bases. CDR1 is MNHEY and CDR2 is SVGAGI in the germline V gene. V was pared by 4 bases and J by 5 bases, with 4 bases of the junction left unmatched. This CDR3 is built from 13 residues. CDR3 nucleotide sequence: TGTGCCAGCAGTTTGCCGGGACAGACTGAAGCTTTCTTT. Protein product: CASSLPGQTEAFF.

The V gene is TRBV6-5, the J gene TRBJ1-6, with 7 bases lining up with TRBD1. Germline loops: CDR1 MNHEY, CDR2 SVGAGI. The CDR3 spans 15 residues. Losses at the gene ends were 2 bases for V and 5 bases for J; bases not matched to a gene: 3. The CDR3 is CASSYGTEDNSPLHF. CDR3 nucleotides: TGTGCCAGCAGTTACGGGACAGAAGATAATTCACCCCTCCACTTT.

V and J are TRBV6-6 and TRBJ2-3, with 10 bases identical to TRBD2. The germline gives CDR1 MNHNY, CDR2 SVGAGI (reference sequence). V shed 5 bases and J 6 bases; nucleotides not matched to a gene: 11. This CDR3 is built from 16 residues. CDR3 residues: CASSRGLAGAPDTQYF. CDR3 sequence (DNA): TGTGCCAGCAGTCGCGGGCTAGCGGGAGCCCCTGATACGCAGTATTTT.

J is TRBJ2-5 and V is TRBV6-5; D perhaps matches TRBD1 (6 bases). The CDR3 is made up of 15 amino acids. V shed 6 bases and J shed 2 bases, with 16 bases lying between them. Germline V gene data show CDR1 as MNHEY and CDR2 as SVGAGI. The CDR3 loop reads CASRNTGTKQETQYF. The CDR3 DNA is TGTGCCAGCAGAAATACCGGGACAAAGCAAGAGACCCAGTACTTC.

The chain joins TRBV7-2 to TRBJ2-3, with 10 bases lining up with TRBD2. The V segment lost 4 bases and the J segment 2 bases; nucleotides outside the gene matches: 12. The CDR3 is 18 amino acids. CDR1 SGHTA and CDR2 FQGNSA come from the germline V gene. The CDR3 nucleotides are TGTGCCAGCAGCTCCCAGCGGGGGGGCGAGCCACACACAGATACGCAGTATTTT. Residues: CASSSQRGGEPHTDTQYF.

The gene calls are TRBV7-8 and TRBJ1-1; 7 nucleotides match TRBD1. V was pared by 3 bases and J by 7 bases, with 2 bases of the junction left unmatched. CDR3 length: 12 amino acids. In germline, CDR1 is SGHVS, CDR2 FQNEAQ. Here the CDR3 reads CASSFGTDEAFF. Written as DNA, the CDR3 is TGTGCCAGCAGCTTTGGGACAGATGAAGCTTTCTTT.

This clone was counted between two and nine times. This sequence joins TRBV29-1 and TRBJ2-7; 8 nucleotides match TRBD1. CDR3 length equals 14 residues. Germline trimming cut 6 bases from V and 5 bases from J; bases unmatched to any gene: 12. The germline gives CDR1 SQVTM, CDR2 ANQGSEA. The CDR3 protein is CSVGGRQGSNEQYF. CDR3 DNA: TGCAGCGTCGGTGGCCGACAGGGGTCTAACGAGCAGTACTTC.

The CDR3: CASAWERDRGFTGELFF. The CDR3 DNA is TGTGCCAGCGCCTGGGAGCGGGACAGGGGCTTCACCGGGGAGCTGTTTTTT. This chain uses TRBV2 with TRBJ2-2; the match to TRBD1 covers 10 bases. The germline V gene encodes CDR1 SNHLY and CDR2 FYNNEI. The CDR3 has 17 residues. The V segment lost 8 bases and the J segment 4 bases; nucleotides outside the gene matches: 13.

The chain uses TRBV11-2 and TRBJ1-1; D unresolved. Trimming removed 1 base from V and 3 bases from J, with 15 bases in between. CDR3 length: 16 amino acids. Germline CDR1 is SGHAT and CDR2 is FQNNGV. CDR3 DNA: TGTGCCAGCAGCTTAGGATCGATATTGAGGGACACTGAAGCTTTCTTT. This gives the protein CASSLGSILRDTEAFF.

The chain has TRBV5-6 and TRBJ2-7, with 9 bases lining up with TRBD1. Losses at the gene ends were 0 bases for V and 5 bases for J; bases not matched to a gene: 0. The CDR3 totals 13 residues. The V gene's germline CDR1 is SGHDT and CDR2 YYEEEE. The CDR3 DNA sequence: TGTGCCAGCAGCTTGGACAGGGGGCACGAGCAGTACTTC. It codes for CASSLDRGHEQYF.

This chain uses TRBV5-1 with TRBJ2-7; 7 bases agree with TRBD2. The CDR3 loop spans 15 amino acids. Per the germline V gene, CDR1 is SGHRS and CDR2 is YFSETQ. V shed 0 bases and J 4 bases; nucleotides not matched to a gene: 7. CDR3 nucleotides: TGCGCCAGCAGCTTGGTTTCGGGCGGGGGATACGAGCAGTACTTC. As protein: CASSLVSGGGYEQYF.